The rows below give T cell receptor beta chains drawn from one sample of a study of CXCR3-negative and CXCR3-positive naive CD8 T cells. TCRdb re-called the 5' RACE reads; one entry per CDR3 protein, DNA not given. This sample contains 100,000 to 150,000 distinct CDR3 sequences. What was sequenced was naive CXCR3- CD8+ T cells from blood. The receptors derive from a human donor in good health. Some clones in this sample may be carry-over from other donors' samples. Each CDR3 is given with its conserved first and last residue.

CDR3aa: CASSSDRDHPYGYTF
v_gene: TRBV9
j_gene: TRBJ1-2

CDR3aa: CASSQVGTDQPQHF
v_gene: TRBV4-2
j_gene: TRBJ1-5

CDR3aa: CASSPAGQIHYEQYF
v_gene: TRBV7-9
j_gene: TRBJ2-7

CDR3aa: CASSSVRPGVSYNEQFF
v_gene: TRBV5-1
j_gene: TRBJ2-1

CDR3aa: CASSQGGRRLIYEQYF
v_gene: TRBV5-6
j_gene: TRBJ2-7

CDR3aa: CASSATGGRPEAFF
v_gene: TRBV19
j_gene: TRBJ1-1

CDR3aa: CASSQRAGYEQYF
v_gene: TRBV7-9
j_gene: TRBJ2-7

CDR3aa: CASSIVVAYNEQFF
v_gene: TRBV19
j_gene: TRBJ2-1

CDR3aa: CATSREMTSAFSYEQYF
v_gene: TRBV15
j_gene: TRBJ2-7

CDR3aa: CASSVTGSSYNEQFF
v_gene: TRBV7-3
j_gene: TRBJ2-1

CDR3aa: CASSLGDIGANVLTF
v_gene: TRBV5-4
j_gene: TRBJ2-6

CDR3aa: CASSLTHERGNEQFF
v_gene: TRBV7-9
j_gene: TRBJ2-1

CDR3aa: CASRLSYEQYF
v_gene: TRBV7-2
j_gene: TRBJ2-7

CDR3aa: CASSGTPNTGELFF
v_gene: TRBV10-2
j_gene: TRBJ2-2

CDR3aa: CASSLSGTGVTEAFF
v_gene: TRBV11-2
j_gene: TRBJ1-1

CDR3aa: CASSSTPGLAGGYPPGTDTQYF
v_gene: TRBV12-3/TRBV12-4
j_gene: TRBJ2-3

CDR3aa: CASSFSQISYEQYF
v_gene: TRBV7-8
j_gene: TRBJ2-7

CDR3aa: CASSQEGREETQYF
v_gene: TRBV4-1
j_gene: TRBJ2-5

CDR3aa: CSVEIPGANTIYF
v_gene: TRBV29-1
j_gene: TRBJ1-3

CDR3aa: CASSRGGPSSPYNEQFF
v_gene: TRBV7-3
j_gene: TRBJ2-1

CDR3aa: CSFSGGGWNEQFF
v_gene: TRBV29-1
j_gene: TRBJ2-1

CDR3aa: CSAGTGGNTIYF
v_gene: TRBV29-1
j_gene: TRBJ1-3

CDR3aa: CASSHPSGAYEQYF
v_gene: TRBV7-9
j_gene: TRBJ2-7

CDR3aa: CASSQVFGAPQETQYF
v_gene: TRBV14
j_gene: TRBJ2-5

CDR3aa: CASSLHSDTQYF
v_gene: TRBV7-6
j_gene: TRBJ2-3

CDR3aa: CASSLRTVPRYEQYF
v_gene: TRBV12-3/TRBV12-4
j_gene: TRBJ2-7

CDR3aa: CASSLRWDYEQYF
v_gene: TRBV27
j_gene: TRBJ2-7

CDR3aa: CASSLEARRASGELFF
v_gene: TRBV11-3
j_gene: TRBJ2-2

CDR3aa: CASSSGTGGPDTQYF
v_gene: TRBV5-1
j_gene: TRBJ2-3

CDR3aa: CASSFPGTGFGATDTQYF
v_gene: TRBV5-6
j_gene: TRBJ2-3

CDR3aa: CATSSPFRTGSYEQYF
v_gene: TRBV15
j_gene: TRBJ2-7

CDR3aa: CASSLSAPNTEAFF
v_gene: TRBV5-1
j_gene: TRBJ1-1

CDR3aa: CSAIAEGYIQYF
v_gene: TRBV20-1
j_gene: TRBJ2-4

CDR3aa: CASSSTENIQYF
v_gene: TRBV5-4
j_gene: TRBJ2-4

CDR3aa: CASSFTGAGREQYF
v_gene: TRBV5-5
j_gene: TRBJ2-7

CDR3aa: CASTLTRLCRSNQPQHF
v_gene: TRBV6-7
j_gene: TRBJ1-5

CDR3aa: CASTEGTGTIETFF
v_gene: TRBV4-2
j_gene: TRBJ1-1

CDR3aa: CASSYQGASDTQYF
v_gene: TRBV27
j_gene: TRBJ2-3

CDR3aa: CSADSNYGYTF
v_gene: TRBV29-1
j_gene: TRBJ1-2

CDR3aa: CASSYQEDRGTEAFF
v_gene: TRBV6-5
j_gene: TRBJ1-1

CDR3aa: CASSKTSYPSTDTQYF
v_gene: TRBV12-3/TRBV12-4
j_gene: TRBJ2-3

CDR3aa: CSARGYRSSYEQYF
v_gene: TRBV20-1
j_gene: TRBJ2-7

CDR3aa: CASSTGRLAGVRDTDTQYF
v_gene: TRBV7-2
j_gene: TRBJ2-3